This record concerns one TCR beta chain sequence. This specimen belongs to a study of resident and recirculating memory T cells in vitiligo. Study context: Genomic DNA was extracted from whole homogenized samples, with no cell sorting.

Here immunoSEQ multiplex PCR was the method, and the copy in TCRdb shows in-frame clones only, minus some. Among 40,000 to 50,000 clones listed, 80% to 95% were seen once. The CDR3 extends over 16 amino acids. Losses at the gene ends were 7 bases for V and 0 bases for J; bases not matched to a gene: 8. Germline CDR1 MNHNY, CDR2 SVGAGI (reference sequence). Stable vitiligo meant no lesion change over the previous 6 months. Confetti depigmentation, marking active vitiligo, was absent in these patients. Sequencing was done on a sample of blood. The chain combines TRBV6-6 with TRBJ1-5; TRBD1 matches at 8 bases. This clonotype was sampled from a male donor with vitiligo. The CDR3 sequence is CASKPRGLNSNQPQHF. CDR3 bases: TGTGCCAGCAAGCCCAGGGGGCTTAATAGCAATCAGCCCCAGCATTTT.